The rows below give T cell receptor beta chains drawn from one sample of a study of T cell responses to AZD1222 COVID-19 vaccine. Assay used: immunoSEQ multiplex PCR; TCRdb lists only in-frame clones, some missing. The table records 150,000 to 200,000 clones, 90% to 95% of them present only once. The starting material was peripheral blood, obtained on day 0 of AZD1222 vaccination. All receptors come from an adult in good health. Each CDR3 is given with its conserved first and last residue.

>TRBV5-5
CASSLERGASSYEQYF
>TRBV28
CASRPQGGLGNTEAFF
>TRBV19
CASSPGLAGRETQYF
>TRBV27
CASSLGESSFF
>TRBV5-4
CASSSGRLAINNEQFF
>TRBV6-5
CASSYAPSSPLHF
>TRBV10-3
CAISQGEGNTEAFF
>TRBV15
CATSRDLATSNEQFF
>TRBV7-6
CASSFRQGEENEKLFF
>TRBV12-2
CASHLEGGFMNTEAFF
>TRBV5-5
CASSLAWGKLFF
>TRBV6-6
CASSPTDNYGYTF
>TRBV10-1
CASSEPAWGRPYEQYF
>TRBV21-1
CASSKQGYTNEKLFF
>TRBV5-1
CASSLLGLAPPYEQYF
>TRBV16
CASSPGGRTEAFF
>TRBV27
CASSLSTGLAWNNEQFF
>TRBV13
CASSSGTGGFEQYF
>TRBV11-2
CAASGSKGQETQYF
>TRBV29-1
CSVVQLITGELFF
>TRBV24-1
CATSDFTGMGSEQFF
>TRBV28
CASRAAGLAGVSYEQYF
>TRBV27
CASSAPPGQGGDEQYF
>TRBV27
CASSFRGGSPLHF
>TRBV18
CASSPLSGGYTYEQYF
>TRBV30
CAWCPGGSGANVLTF
>TRBV28
CASSLWGGAETQYF
>TRBV13
CASSLEALQGTYEQYF
>TRBV19
CASTQGAPGNTIYF
>TRBV9
CASSERQGVGEQFF
>TRBV19
CASGTGRSYGYTF
>TRBV28
CASPGGGRNEQFF
>TRBV2
CASSPDRRSNQPQHF
>TRBV7-7
CASSLMLADYNEQFF
>TRBV28
CASSFWWSSGNTIYF
>TRBV24-1
CATKLFSLPWETQYF
>TRBV9
CASSGDPHYEQYF
>TRBV7-2
CASSLGDIYEQYF
>TRBV18
CASSPAGASYTEAFF
>TRBV7-2
CASSPRDRVETQYF
>TRBV4-3
CASSQEEVGSYEQYF
>TRBV14
CASSQDLGSEAFF
>TRBV29-1
CSVAGFNTEAFF
>TRBV6-5
CASSYSIAGLHGYTF
>TRBV7-8
CASSNLGHSNYGYTF
>TRBV5-1
CASSSGEWAYEQYF
>TRBV7-3
CASSRAGLNNEQFF
>TRBV29-1
CSVESRGNYGYTF
>TRBV7-2
CASSPLDVYTF
>TRBV5-1
CASSRWSLAGAEEQYF
>TRBV19
CASSGQFNSPLHF
>TRBV28
CASSSPYENTEAFF
>TRBV19
CASSRLGGTGTEAFF
>TRBV19
CASSGNRGRSRVVTEAFF
>TRBV5-6
CASSLMTPETQYF
>TRBV11-2
CASSLVGQGRNEQYF
>TRBV5-4
CASSKSGRANNEQFF
>TRBV7-6
CASSRGETQYF
>TRBV19
CASSIDPGGGTEAFF